Listed below are T cell receptor beta chains from one sample, sequenced in a study of regulatory T cells in long-lasting Graves disease. In TCRdb, the multiplex PCR reads were re-called with MiXCR into one record per CDR3 protein. This table has about 470,000 distinct CDR3 sequences, 20% to 25% appearing once. The sequencing used peripheral blood mononuclear cells (PBMCs), collected when the disease was refractory, from a patient treated with antithyroid drugs. The receptors shown here come from a female donor with Graves disease. CDR3s leave out the opening cysteine and the closing phenylalanine or tryptophan.

>TRBJ2-1|TRBV6-1
ASSNQGDIYNEQF
>TRBJ1-2|TRBV9
ASSGEGIVYGYT
>TRBJ1-2|TRBV24-1
ATSDLLWDGNYGYT
>TRBJ2-5|TRBV19
ASHPIGTGGRETQY
>TRBJ2-5|TRBV28
ASSYPLTGRNVETQY
>TRBJ2-2|TRBV5-1
ASSWDAGELF
>TRBJ1-6|TRBV27
ASSSGVGSPLH
>TRBJ1-3|TRBV30
AWGGGNTIY
>TRBJ1-2|TRBV15
ATSRDADRNYGYT
>TRBJ1-6|TRBV18
ASSAGTGDSPLH
>TRBJ2-5|TRBV5-1
ASTSGRGAETQY
>TRBJ2-5|TRBV30
AWSSGALQETQY
>TRBJ1-2|TRBV28
ASSPGQGEGYT
>TRBJ1-5|TRBV5-6
ASSLEGGPYSNQPQH
>TRBJ2-7|TRBV5-1
ASSLEGQGAASYEQY
>TRBJ1-1|TRBV28
ASSRPGGVGTEAF
>TRBJ2-5|TRBV29-1
SVDDKGRGLETQY
>TRBJ1-1|TRBV20-1
SARDGAGVDTEAF
>TRBJ1-1|TRBV29-1
SAASGTTEAF
>TRBJ1-2|TRBV7-9
ASSLEPDRGRGYT
>TRBJ1-2|TRBV19
ASSRQVLNGYT
>TRBJ2-1|TRBV19
ASSTGTGPEF
>TRBJ2-4|TRBV6-1
ASGLAGAKNIQY
>TRBJ1-1|TRBV18
ASSLNQGRGTEAF
>TRBJ1-1|TRBV3-1
ASSQDHGGDTEAF
>TRBJ2-2|TRBV11-3
ASSLVGTPNTGELF
>TRBJ2-7|TRBV27
ASIDGLAKEQY
>TRBJ2-5|TRBV3-1
ASSQGLAGTQETQY
>TRBJ1-5|TRBV2
ASSEGGTPQH
>TRBJ1-4|TRBV27
ASSPHRATNEKLF
>TRBJ1-2|TRBV6-5
ASSSSGTALYGYT
>TRBJ1-1|TRBV29-1
SVAPDTEAF
>TRBJ2-2|TRBV7-9
ASSGGLAGSAGELF
>TRBJ2-3|TRBV12-3/TRBV12-4
ASNPLNSGSADTQY
>TRBJ1-5|TRBV7-2
ASSKNQGYSNQPQH
>TRBJ1-1|TRBV5-1
ASSPQWNTEAF
>TRBJ1-1|TRBV12-5
ASGLVLGRMNTEAF
>TRBJ2-5|TRBV12-5
ASVEWDTQETQY
>TRBJ1-1|TRBV5-6
ASSLGSGWGLNTEAF
>TRBJ2-2|TRBV6-1
ASTWSPGELF
>TRBJ1-1|TRBV6-1
ASSPPIATNTEAS
>TRBJ2-6|TRBV7-3
ASRLAGANVLT
>TRBJ1-6|TRBV20-1
SARVKFATYNSPLH
>TRBJ1-6|TRBV6-5
ASSYAGFYSPLH
>TRBJ1-2|TRBV27
ASSREGGNYGYT
>TRBJ2-7|TRBV20-1
SARGLAGSYEQY
>TRBJ2-7|TRBV20-1
SASREGTGGYEQY
>TRBJ1-5|TRBV28
ASSLLTRTDSNQPQH
>TRBJ2-7|TRBV20-1
SAGAGGPYEQY
>TRBJ2-5|TRBV5-1
ASSMDPGGSETQY
>TRBJ1-2|TRBV27
ASSLRTGPIANYGYT
>TRBJ2-2|TRBV12-3/TRBV12-4
ASNLAGIIGELF
>TRBJ2-5|TRBV7-9
ASSVGLAGKETQY
>TRBJ2-7|TRBV19
ASSIRLAGAYEQY
>TRBJ2-5|TRBV28
ARGGDSDQETQY
>TRBJ1-2|TRBV9
ASSVEWTGYGYT
>TRBJ1-6|TRBV27
ASSLWDNSPLH
>TRBJ2-2|TRBV30
AWSFGGTGELF
>TRBJ2-5|TRBV28
ASRNGVGERTQY